Presented here are 10 T cell receptor beta chains from one specimen sequenced in a study of identical twins (dated by TCRdb to 2016 to 2018). The receptor library was made with 5' RACE. Sequencer: Illumina HiSeq 2000. The raw public reads went through TCRdb reprocessing: fastp at Q25, MiXCR clone calling, in-frame beta chains kept. Every CDR3 protein is listed once, alongside the most common genes and DNA of its rows. A total of some 500,000 distinct CDR3 sequences appear in this sample, around 20% of them only once. 0.91% of the sample rests with the top ten. This sample was shared with a second study, whose subject was T cells expressing NK-cell markers.

The material sequenced was CD4+ T cells sorted from blood. The receptors come from a young woman in good health.

This chain links TRBV12-5 with TRBJ2-1; the match to TRBD2 covers 10 bases. With V trimmed by 8 bases and J by 4 bases, 8 bases remained unmatched. The germline V gene encodes CDR1 LGHNT and CDR2 FRNRAP. CDR3 length equals 15 residues. The CDR3 sequence is CASSWRLAGYNEQFF. CDR3 DNA sequence: TGTGCTAGTTCTTGGAGACTAGCGGGTTACAATGAGCAGTTCTTC.

The table lists this clonotype with a few counts. This could be a read error, since a much larger clone is one nucleotide away. The genes are TRBV12-3 or TRBV12-4 and TRBJ1-5, with D perhaps TRBD1 (6 bases). V was shortened by 2 bases and J by 0 bases, with 8 bases between the two germline ends. This CDR3 spans 15 amino acids. CDR3 sequence reads: CASSLQGSSNQPQHF. The DNA of the CDR3 is TGTGCCAGCAGTTTACAGGGGTCTAGCAATCAGCCCCAGCATTTT.

V and J are TRBV7-2 and TRBJ2-3, with D perhaps matching TRBD2 (6 bases). From germline, CDR1 is SGHTA and CDR2 FQGNSA. Trimming removed 5 bases from V and 8 bases from J, with 17 bases in between. This CDR3 has 14 amino acids. CDR3 DNA sequence: TGTGCCAGCAGCCAAAGGGCGGGAATGAGTACGCAGTATTTT. This translates into CASSQRAGMSTQYF. Complete variable domain (other parts from reference TRBV7-2 and TRBJ2-3): GAGVSQSPSNKVTEKGKDVELRCDPISGHTALYWYRQSLGQGLEFLIYFQGNSAPDKSGLPSDRFSAERTGGSVSTLTIQRTQQEDSAVYLCASSQRAGMSTQYFGPGTRLTVL.

The chain recombines TRBV10-3 with TRBJ2-3; a possible D gene is TRBD2 (6 bases). Trimming pared 6 bases from V and 0 bases from J, leaving 13 bases between. The CDR3 runs to 15 residues. Germline loops: CDR1 ENHRY, CDR2 SYGVKD. CDR3 residues: CAIRPSASSTDTQYF. CDR3 nucleotide sequence: TGTGCCATCAGACCTAGCGCCTCTAGCACAGATACGCAGTATTTT.

J is TRBJ2-7 and V is TRBV5-1, with a tentative D call TRBD1 (5 bases). Between the trimmed V and J ends, which lost 4 bases and 2 bases, there was a span of 16 bases. From germline, CDR1 is SGHRS and CDR2 YFSETQ. The CDR3 length is 15 residues. The CDR3: CASSLGLKKTYEQYF. CDR3 DNA sequence: TGCGCCAGCAGCCTGGGGCTGAAAAAGACCTACGAGCAGTACTTC.

This clonotype appeared a few times. V is TRBV5-1 and J is TRBJ1-1; D might be TRBD1 (5 bases). This CDR3 has 15 amino acids. The germline V and J ends were trimmed by 2 bases and 1 base, with 12 bases remaining between them. Germline V CDR1 and CDR2: SGHRS, YFSETQ. The CDR3: CASSLRGGRNTEAFF. CDR3 DNA sequence: TGCGCCAGCAGCTTACGGGGGGGGAGGAACACTGAAGCTTTCTTT.

The chain joins TRBV6-6 to TRBJ1-6; D unclear. The ends were cut back, 8 bases at V and 8 bases at J, with 13 bases in the middle. The CDR3 has 13 amino acids. CDR1 and CDR2 (germline): MNHNY, SVGAGI (reference sequence). The CDR3 reads CASGRDRYSPLHF. The CDR3 DNA sequence: TGTGCCAGCGGTAGGGATCGGTATTCACCCCTCCACTTT.

This clonotype was seen a handful of times. The chain employs TRBV11-3 and TRBJ2-1; D not certain. Germline V CDR1 and CDR2: SGHNT, YENEEA. This CDR3 is 12 amino acids long. Deletions cut 5 bases from V and 7 bases from J, with 9 bases between. DNA of the CDR3: TGTGCCAGCAGCAATGGTGGGAATGAGCAGTTCTTC. Translated, it gives CASSNGGNEQFF. Drawing the rest from reference TRBV11-3 and TRBJ2-1, the complete variable domain is EAGVVQSPRYKIIEKKQPVAFWCNPISGHNTLYWYLQNLGQGPELLIRYENEEAVDDSQLPKDRFSAERLKGVDSTLKIQPAELGDSAVYLCASSNGGNEQFFGPGTRLTVL.

This clonotype was found many times. V and J are TRBV11-2 and TRBJ1-1; tentatively, D is TRBD1 (5 bases). The CDR3 is 14 residues long. V dropped 6 bases and J dropped 5 bases, with 16 bases sitting between them. Germline V gives CDR1 SGHAT, CDR2 FQNNGV. This CDR3 reads CASSFQGIGTEAFF. The CDR3 DNA sequence: TGTGCCAGCAGTTTTCAGGGAATAGGGACTGAAGCTTTCTTT.

There are a few counts of this clonotype. V usage is TRBV11-2 and J usage is TRBJ2-1; D is unclear. Trimming took 4 bases from V and 10 from J, leaving 14 bases between them. The CDR3 has 13 residues. Looked up from germline, CDR1 is SGHAT and CDR2 is FQNNGV. CDR3 amino acids: CASSYGLLGEQFF. The CDR3 bases are TGTGCCAGCAGCTACGGGTTACTCGGGGAGCAGTTCTTC.